This T cell receptor (beta chain) is from a study of cytomegalovirus exposure and HLA in healthy donors. Study as a whole: In terms of ancestry, the Caucasian-associated cluster contained 81% of the 350 to 450 genotyped donors. The study's findings and limits: One later analysis reportedly identified an Asian-associated ancestry cluster that showed fewer N-insertions than the roughly 700-donor mean. Cytomegalovirus-associated status was assigned to about 160 TCR beta chains. Analysis was carried out at a later point, and it linked a missense DCLRE1C variant to TCR beta V- and J-gene trimming.

As concerns this clone: No antigen is known for it.

The CDR3 is 14 amino acids. CDR1 and CDR2 from the germline V gene are MNHEY and SVGAGI. Trimming removed 2 bases at V and 9 bases at J, with 14 bases between. Amplification used 60 Vbeta primers and 13 Jbeta primers. Measured with immunoSEQ multiplex PCR; TCRdb has only the in-frame clones, and not every one. The sample contains 90,000 to 140,000 clones, more than 80% of which appear only once. The V call is TRBV6-5, the J call TRBJ2-1; perhaps TRBD1 as D (5 bases). The TCR originated in a man between 18 and 29 years old in good health and CMV-seronegative. The sample comprised PBMCs. DNA for the CDR3: TGTGCCAGCAGTTACGGGGCAGGGTCAATTGAGCAGTTCTTC. It is translated as CASSYGAGSIEQFF.